This TCR beta chain came from a study of cytomegalovirus exposure and HLA in healthy donors. Study summary: Tens of millions of unique TCRs from HLA-typed donors were held in an early release of data. Of all 360 or so donors who were genotyped, about 84% belonged to the Caucasian-associated ancestry cluster.

This CDR3 region has 11 residues. Trimming cost V 7 bases and J 7 bases; bases outside gene matches: 3. Germline V gene data show CDR1 as SNHLY and CDR2 as FYNNEI. PCR used 60 Vbeta primers and 13 Jbeta primers. Measured with immunoSEQ multiplex PCR; TCRdb has only the in-frame clones, and not every one. Counted here are some 110,000 clones, about 76% occurring once; the ten biggest clones make up roughly 4.4%. The specimen sequenced was PBMCs. The J gene is TRBJ1-2, the V gene TRBV2; 7 nucleotides agree with TRBD1. This clonotype was sampled from a man aged 30-40 years in good health and CMV-seropositive. The DNA of the CDR3 is TGTGCCAGCACCCCAGGGGGTGGCTACACCTTC. Translation gives CASTPGGGYTF.